This T cell receptor (beta chain) was recorded in a study of CD8+ T cells in alopecia areata. At the level of the study: Those patients who were treated received oral tofacitinib, which was given at 5 to 10 mg twice daily for moderate-to-severe alopecia areata. Notes on the study in general: When scalp samples are sequenced, resident alphabeta T cells of normal skin are also captured. Alopecia totalis/universalis scalp especially showed more expanded CD8+ clones than normal scalp.

This CDR3 comprises 14 residues. CDR1 and CDR2 (germline): ENHRY, SYGVKD. The trim removed 4 bases at V and 3 bases at J, leaving 3 bases unmatched. cDNA prepared by RNA extraction and subsequent reverse transcription served as the template for sequencing. Using immunoSEQ multiplex PCR, the repertoire was profiled, and TCRdb retains in-frame clones only, with some absent. The sample includes 200,000 to 250,000 clones, around 62% seen only once; the top ten take 0.45%. Concerning this clone itself: Its antigen remains unidentified.

The sequenced sample was CD4+ T cells sorted from blood, obtained at week 0. The chain carries TRBV10-3 and TRBJ2-5; TRBD1 matches at 9 bases. The sequence came from a human donor with alopecia areata. The CDR3 loop reads CAISGGTGKETQYF. CDR3 nucleotides: TGTGCCATCAGTGGAGGGACAGGGAAAGAGACCCAGTACTTC.